This TCR beta chain derives from a study of beta chain features in type 1 diabetes (dated by TCRdb to the late 2010s). Study-wide context: Mean age, gender distribution, total cell number and subset yield did not differ between patients and healthy donors. Whereas all 30 or so donors provided naive and central memory subsets, regulatory and stem cell-like memory subsets were isolated from just 8 patients and about eight healthy donors. In the study, recently diagnosed type 1 diabetes patients and matched healthy donors were compared on the TCRB repertoires of their sorted circulating CD4+ T cell subsets. A total of over 90,000,000 sorted cells were examined across all samples, and a strong correlation was observed between cell number per subset and RNA yield. Broader findings and caveats from the paper: At VDJ recombination sites, patients with type 1 diabetes made fewer insertions and deleted more nucleotides, a pattern implying thymic rearrangement abnormalities. The naive, central memory and regulatory TCRB repertoires appeared to resemble one another more closely among patients than among healthy donors. Type 1 diabetes patients showed a moderate but significant shortening of TCRB CDR3 length in all four CD4+ subsets. Because cDNA rather than genomic DNA was sequenced, highly expressing activated cells could have been over-represented, although no difference in activation and CD3 levels was found between groups. Only small numbers of individuals were included in the HLA sub-analyses, which left unresolved whether HLA type had any influence on TCRB rearrangement. PCR might favor shorter templates, but patient and control samples were amplified and corrected together, so any skew would affect both groups equally.

Each donor gave one peripheral blood draw, averaging about 100 mL, which was collected into heparinised tubes. Naive, central memory, regulatory and stem cell-like memory CD4+ T cells were sorted on a BD FACSAria II using a panel including CD45RO, CCR7, CD25, CD127, CD95 and CD27. All sorted populations exceeded 95% purity. PBMCs were isolated immediately by Lymphoprep density gradient centrifugation and stained directly without culture. So that batch effects would be minimized, each experiment stained and sorted samples in pairs, pairing one healthy donor with one patient. All of the isolated RNA was reverse transcribed with the High Capacity cDNA Reverse Transcription Kit, so expressed TCRB transcripts were sequenced. Deep immunoSEQ sequencing was performed on naive, central memory and regulatory T cell samples, with an average of roughly 3.6 million total reads per sample. Sorted cells were lysed in RLT buffer and RNA was extracted with DNase-treated RNeasy Micro or Mini kits, depending on cell number. To prevent cross-contamination, each cell subset was processed individually, whereas patient and healthy donor samples were processed jointly. The immunoSEQ multiplex PCR was used to amplify TCRB sequences from cDNA, yielding 87-bp fragments that span the CDR3 region. The amplicons were sequenced using the Illumina HiSeq platform. From the authors' description of their analysis: Synthetic template baselines were used to correct PCR bias computationally, reads within Hamming distance 2 were collapsed, and singletons that could not be merged were discarded. Reads were aligned to IMGT to assign V, D and J genes, CDR3 length, and insertions or deletions at six rearrangement sites. Clonotype counts were normalized to sorted cell number within each subset before computing true diversity and Gini coefficients with the tcR R package. The overlap coefficient, calculated on TCRB nucleotide sequences, was used to quantify repertoire sharing. The source is immuneACCESS, and TCRdb retained only in-frame sequences with V and J called. Part of the clones is not carried over; for the studies checked, unresolved V genes explain less than half of this, and the remainder is unexplained. D and trimming were read from the DNA, whereas the V and J calls and clone size are those reported in that table. The sample table lists about 240,000 clones, around 26% of them with a count of one. Together, the top ten hold 4% of the sample.

This clone was recorded a few times. It has no known antigen specificity. No qualities accompany the bases; no much larger clone lies one base away. The sequence came from a young man in good health. The sample was central memory CD4+ T cells from blood.

The DNA sequence is given as TGTGCCAGCAGTGAATCCGAGGGCGTTCCGCCCTCCTACAATGAGCAGTTCTTC. This sequence encodes CASSESEGVPPSYNEQFF. Recombination connected TRBV2 to TRBJ2-1; the D gene is possibly TRBD2, with 5 bases matching. In the germline V gene, CDR1 corresponds to SNHLY and CDR2 to FYNNEI. The trim is 2 bases for V and 0 bases for J, with a gap of 17 bases between the germline ends. Inclusive of the bounding cysteine and phenylalanine, the CDR3 is 18 residues long. Solely the CDR3 DNA is kept, with 54 bases framed from the first base. Full variable domain (CDR3 extended with the reference TRBV2 and TRBJ2-1 proteins): EPEVTQTPSHQVTQMGQEVILRCVPISNHLYFYWYRQILGQKVEFLVSFYNNEISEKSEIFDDQFSVERPDGSNFTLKIRSTKLEDSAMYFCASSESEGVPPSYNEQFFGPGTRLTVL.